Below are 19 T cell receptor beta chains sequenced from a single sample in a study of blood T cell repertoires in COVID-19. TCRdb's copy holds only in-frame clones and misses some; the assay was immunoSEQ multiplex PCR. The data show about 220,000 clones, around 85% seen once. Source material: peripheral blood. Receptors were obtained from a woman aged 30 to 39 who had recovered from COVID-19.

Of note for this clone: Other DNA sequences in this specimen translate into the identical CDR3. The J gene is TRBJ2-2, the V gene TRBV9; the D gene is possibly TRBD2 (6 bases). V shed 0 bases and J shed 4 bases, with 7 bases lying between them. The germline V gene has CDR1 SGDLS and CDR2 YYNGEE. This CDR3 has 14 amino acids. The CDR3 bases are TGTGCCAGCAGCGTAGGGAGGGGCACCGGGGAGCTGTTTTTT. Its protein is CASSVGRGTGELFF.

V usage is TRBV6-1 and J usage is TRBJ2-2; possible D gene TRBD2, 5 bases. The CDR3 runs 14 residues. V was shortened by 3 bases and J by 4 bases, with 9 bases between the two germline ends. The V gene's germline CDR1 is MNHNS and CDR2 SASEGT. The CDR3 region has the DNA TGTGCCAGCAGTGACGGGGTGAGCACCGGGGAGCTGTTTTTT. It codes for CASSDGVSTGELFF.

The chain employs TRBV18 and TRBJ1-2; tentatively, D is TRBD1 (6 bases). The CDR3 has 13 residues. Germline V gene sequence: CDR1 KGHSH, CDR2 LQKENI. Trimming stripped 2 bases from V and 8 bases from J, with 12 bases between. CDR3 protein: CASSPTFGQGYTF. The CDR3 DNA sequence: TGTGCCAGCTCACCAACCTTTGGACAGGGCTACACCTTC.

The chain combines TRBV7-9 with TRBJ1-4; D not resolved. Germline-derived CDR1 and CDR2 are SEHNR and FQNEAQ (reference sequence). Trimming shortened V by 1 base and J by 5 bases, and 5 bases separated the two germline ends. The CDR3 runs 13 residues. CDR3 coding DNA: TGTGCCAGCAGCTTAGACGGGAATGAAAAACTGTTTTTT. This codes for CASSLDGNEKLFF.

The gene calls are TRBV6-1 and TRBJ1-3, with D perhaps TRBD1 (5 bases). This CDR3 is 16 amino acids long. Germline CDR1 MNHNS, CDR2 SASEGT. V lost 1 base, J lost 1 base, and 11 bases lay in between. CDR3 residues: CASSEEDSNSGNTIYF. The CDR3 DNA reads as TGTGCCAGCAGTGAAGAAGACAGCAATTCTGGAAACACCATATATTTT.

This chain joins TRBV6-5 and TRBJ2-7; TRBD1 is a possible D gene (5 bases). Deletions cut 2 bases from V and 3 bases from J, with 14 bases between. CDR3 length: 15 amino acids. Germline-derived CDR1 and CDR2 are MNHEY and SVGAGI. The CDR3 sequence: CASSYNQGLRYEQYF. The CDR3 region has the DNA TGTGCCAGCAGTTACAACCAGGGCCTACGCTACGAGCAGTACTTC.

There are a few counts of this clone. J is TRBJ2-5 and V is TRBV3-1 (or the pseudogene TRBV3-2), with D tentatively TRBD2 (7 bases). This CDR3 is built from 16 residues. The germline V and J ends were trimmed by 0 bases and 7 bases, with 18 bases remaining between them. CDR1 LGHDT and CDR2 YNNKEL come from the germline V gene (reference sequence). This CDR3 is CASSQDRGGTSRTQYF. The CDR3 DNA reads TGTGCCAGCAGCCAAGATCGCGGGGGCACCTCTCGGACCCAGTACTTC.

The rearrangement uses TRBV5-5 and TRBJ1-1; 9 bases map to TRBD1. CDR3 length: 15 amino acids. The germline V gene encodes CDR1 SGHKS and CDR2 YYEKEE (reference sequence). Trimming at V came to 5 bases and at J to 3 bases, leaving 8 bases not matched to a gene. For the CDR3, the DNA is TGTGCCAGCAGGAAACAGGGGGCGCGAGACACTGAAGCTTTCTTT. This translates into CASRKQGARDTEAFF.

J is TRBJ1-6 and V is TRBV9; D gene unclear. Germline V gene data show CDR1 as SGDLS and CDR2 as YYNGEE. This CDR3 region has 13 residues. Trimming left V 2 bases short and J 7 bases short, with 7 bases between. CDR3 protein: CASSVSKNSPLHF. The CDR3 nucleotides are TGTGCCAGCAGCGTGTCTAAAAATTCACCCCTCCACTTT.

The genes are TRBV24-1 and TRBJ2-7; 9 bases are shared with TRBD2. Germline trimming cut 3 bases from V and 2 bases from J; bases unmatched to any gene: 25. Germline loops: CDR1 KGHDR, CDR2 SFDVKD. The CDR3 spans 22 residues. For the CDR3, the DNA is TGTGCCACCAGTGATGACAGGAGACAGCGAACCTACCTAGCGGGGCCGACCTACGAGCAGTACTTC. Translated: CATSDDRRQRTYLAGPTYEQYF.

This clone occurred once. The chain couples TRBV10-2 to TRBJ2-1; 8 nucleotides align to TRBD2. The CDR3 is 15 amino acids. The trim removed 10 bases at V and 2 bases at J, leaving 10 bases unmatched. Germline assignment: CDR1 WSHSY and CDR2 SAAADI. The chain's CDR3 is CATREGGNTYNEQFF. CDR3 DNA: TGCGCCACCCGGGAGGGCGGGAATACCTACAATGAGCAGTTCTTC.

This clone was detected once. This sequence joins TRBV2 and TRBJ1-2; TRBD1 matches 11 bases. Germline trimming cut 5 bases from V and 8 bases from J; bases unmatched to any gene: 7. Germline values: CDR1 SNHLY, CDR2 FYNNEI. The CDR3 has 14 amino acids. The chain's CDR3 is CASSQDRGPGGYTF. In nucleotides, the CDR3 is TGTGCCAGCAGTCAGGACAGGGGGCCGGGAGGCTACACCTTC. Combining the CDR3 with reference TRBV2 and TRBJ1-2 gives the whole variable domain EPEVTQTPSHQVTQMGQEVILRCVPISNHLYFYWYRQILGQKVEFLVSFYNNEISEKSEIFDDQFSVERPDGSNFTLKIRSTKLEDSAMYFCASSQDRGPGGYTFGSGTRLTVV.

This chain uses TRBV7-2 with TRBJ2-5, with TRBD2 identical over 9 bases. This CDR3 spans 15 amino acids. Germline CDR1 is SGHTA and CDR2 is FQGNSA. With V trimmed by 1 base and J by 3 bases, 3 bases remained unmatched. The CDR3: CASSLGGGGKETQYF. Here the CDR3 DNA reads TGTGCCAGCAGCTTAGGCGGGGGGGGGAAAGAGACCCAGTACTTC.

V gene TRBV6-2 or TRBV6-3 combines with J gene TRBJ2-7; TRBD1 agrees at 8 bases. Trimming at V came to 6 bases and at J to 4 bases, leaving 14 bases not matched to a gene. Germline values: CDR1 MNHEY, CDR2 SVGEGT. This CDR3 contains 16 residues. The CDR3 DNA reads TGTGCCAGCAGCTCCATCGACAGGGGTCGTTCGTACGAGCAGTACTTC. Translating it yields CASSSIDRGRSYEQYF.

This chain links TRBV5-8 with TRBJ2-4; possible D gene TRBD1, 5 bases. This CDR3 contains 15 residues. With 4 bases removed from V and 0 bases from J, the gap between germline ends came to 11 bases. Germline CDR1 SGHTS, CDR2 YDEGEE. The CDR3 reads CASSQDSLAKNIQYF. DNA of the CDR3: TGTGCCAGCAGCCAAGACAGTTTAGCCAAAAACATTCAGTACTTC.

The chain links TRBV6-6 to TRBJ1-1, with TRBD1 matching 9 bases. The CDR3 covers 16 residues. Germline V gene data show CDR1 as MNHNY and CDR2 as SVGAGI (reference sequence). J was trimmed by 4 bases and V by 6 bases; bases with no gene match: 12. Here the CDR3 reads CASRNTGGAPGTEAFF. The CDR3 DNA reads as TGTGCCAGCAGAAACACAGGGGGCGCCCCGGGCACTGAAGCTTTCTTT.

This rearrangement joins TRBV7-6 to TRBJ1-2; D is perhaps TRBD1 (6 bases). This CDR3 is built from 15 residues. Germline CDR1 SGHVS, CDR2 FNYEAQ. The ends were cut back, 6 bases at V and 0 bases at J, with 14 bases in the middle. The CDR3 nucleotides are TGTGCCAGCAGACAACCGGGACAAACTAACTATGGCTACACCTTC. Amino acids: CASRQPGQTNYGYTF.

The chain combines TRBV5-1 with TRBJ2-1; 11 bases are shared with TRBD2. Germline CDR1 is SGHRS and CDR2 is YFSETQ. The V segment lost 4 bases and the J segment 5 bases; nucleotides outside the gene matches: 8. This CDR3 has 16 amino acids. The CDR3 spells CASSTPSGGSHNEQFF. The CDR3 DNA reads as TGCGCCAGCAGCACACCTAGCGGGGGGTCACACAATGAGCAGTTCTTC.

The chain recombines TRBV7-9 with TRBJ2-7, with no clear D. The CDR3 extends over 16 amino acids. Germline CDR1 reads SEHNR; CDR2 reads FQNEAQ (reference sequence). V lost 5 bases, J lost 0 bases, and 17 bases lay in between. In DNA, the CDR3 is TGTGCCAGCAGCCCGAGGTCAACATTGTCCTCCTACGAGCAGTACTTC. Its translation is CASSPRSTLSSYEQYF.